This entry lists 20 T cell receptor beta chains sequenced from one sample in a study of shared clonotypes between healthy human individuals. Sequenced by immunoSEQ multiplex PCR; TCRdb stores in-frame clones only, minus some. The sample contains around 200,000 clones, 60% to 75% of which appear only once. Material for sequencing was memory CD4+ T cells sorted from blood. Indicated subset: CD45RA-negative fraction. The receptors were gathered from a man in his thirties or forties in good health.

This clone was counted between two and nine times. The V and J genes are TRBV6-6 and TRBJ2-7; 11 bases map to TRBD2. The germline V gene encodes CDR1 MNHNY and CDR2 SVGAGI (reference sequence). The junction had 7 bases not matched to a gene; V was cut back by 5 bases and J by 4 bases. The CDR3 consists of 15 residues. The CDR3 loop is CASSGTSGYQYEQYF. The DNA for the CDR3 is TGTGCCAGCAGTGGGACTAGCGGATATCAATACGAGCAGTACTTC.

The V and J genes are TRBV6-1 and TRBJ2-7, with D unresolved. Germline loops: CDR1 MNHNS, CDR2 SASEGT. This CDR3 has 13 amino acids. V gave up 4 bases and J gave up 4 bases, with 11 bases separating them. CDR3 bases: TGTGCCAGCAGTGCGACCCCGATTTACGAGCAGTACTTC. It translates to CASSATPIYEQYF.

The gene calls are TRBV5-5 and TRBJ1-2; perhaps TRBD1 as D (6 bases). The V end lost 4 bases, the J end lost 0 bases, and 16 bases lay between the germline ends. The germline CDR1 and CDR2 sequences are SGHKS and YYEKEE (reference sequence). The CDR3 sequence is 16 residues long. The CDR3 spells CASSRDIYSANYGYTF. CDR3 nucleotide sequence: TGTGCCAGCAGCCGGGACATATACTCAGCTAACTATGGCTACACCTTC. The full variable domain, in which reference TRBV5-5 and TRBJ1-2 provide the parts outside the CDR3, is DAGVTQSPTHLIKTRGQQVTLRCSPISGHKSVSWYQQVLGQGPQFIFQYYEKEERGRGNFPDRFSARQFPNYSSELNVNALLLGDSALYLCASSRDIYSANYGYTFGSGTRLTVV.

This clone was detected only a few times. The CDR3 protein is CASRHRDKNQPQHF. For the CDR3, the DNA is TGCGCCAGCAGACATAGGGACAAGAATCAGCCCCAGCATTTT. The chain uses TRBV23-1 and TRBJ1-5; tentative D call: TRBD1 (6 bases). TRBV23-1 is an open reading frame, and its role is uncertain. The CDR3 is 14 amino acids. Trimming cost V 6 bases and J 4 bases, with 13 bases left between them.

Notes on this clone: The sample contains more than one DNA sequence encoding this CDR3. This rearrangement joins TRBV28 to TRBJ1-5; 8 nucleotides agree with TRBD1. This CDR3 is built from 16 residues. With V trimmed by 6 bases and J by 0 bases, 7 bases remained unmatched. CDR1 MDHEN and CDR2 SYDVKM come from the germline V gene. CDR3 nucleotides: TGTGCCAGCAGCCCAGGGGGCAGGGATAGCAATCAGCCCCAGCATTTT. This encodes CASSPGGRDSNQPQHF.

The V and J genes are TRBV9 and TRBJ2-3, with D possibly matching TRBD2 (6 bases). CDR1 is SGDLS, CDR2 YYNGEE, per germline. The CDR3 is 17 amino acids. V was clipped by 4 bases and J by 0 bases, with 18 bases between them. The CDR3: CASSPSVAGTSTDTQYF. For the CDR3, the DNA is TGTGCCAGCAGCCCCTCAGTGGCGGGAACTAGCACAGATACGCAGTATTTT.

The CDR3 nucleotides read TGTGCCAGCTCGCTACAGGGGGGCTCCTACGAGCAGTACTTC. Its protein product is CASSLQGGSYEQYF. V is TRBV18 and J is TRBJ2-7; TRBD1 agrees at 8 bases. The CDR3 consists of 14 residues. V lost 6 bases, J lost 0 bases, and 4 bases stayed unmatched. The germline V gene encodes CDR1 KGHSH and CDR2 LQKENI.

This clone turned up a few times. The V and J genes are TRBV5-4 and TRBJ1-5, with D maybe TRBD1 (6 bases). Germline V CDR1 and CDR2: SGHNT, YYREEE (reference sequence). CDR3 length equals 14 residues. The V end was cut by 3 bases, the J end by 1 base, with 8 bases between. DNA for the CDR3: TGTGCCAGCAGCTCACAGGGCAGCAATCAGCCCCAGCATTTT. Its translation is CASSSQGSNQPQHF.

The J gene is TRBJ1-1, the V gene TRBV5-1, with unresolved D. This CDR3 is built from 11 residues. Between the trimmed V and J ends, which lost 7 bases and 1 base, there was a span of 5 bases. Per germline, CDR1 SGHRS and CDR2 YFSETQ. CDR3 nucleotides: TGCGCCAGCTCAGAGAACACTGAAGCTTTCTTT. Its protein is CASSENTEAFF.

The chain uses TRBV11-2 and TRBJ2-7; 8 bases map to TRBD2. V dropped 5 bases and J dropped 6; count of bases not matched to a gene: 6. The CDR3 contains 13 residues. Germline V CDR1 and CDR2: SGHAT, FQNNGV. CDR3 region: CASSPSGGGEQYF. As DNA, the CDR3 is TGTGCCAGCAGCCCCTCCGGGGGGGGCGAGCAGTACTTC.

The table lists this clone with a count of one. J is TRBJ2-1 and V is TRBV7-3; perhaps TRBD2 as D (6 bases). Looked up from germline, CDR1 is SGHTA and CDR2 is FQGTGA. V lost 5 bases and J lost 4, with 15 bases in between. The CDR3 is made up of 15 amino acids. CDR3 amino acids: CASSLGAGLYNEQFF. As DNA, the CDR3 is TGTGCCAGCAGCCTAGGGGCGGGACTGTACAATGAGCAGTTCTTC.

This chain uses TRBV7-9 with TRBJ1-4; 9 bases line up with TRBD1. The germline gives CDR1 SEHNR, CDR2 FQNEAQ (reference sequence). The CDR3 runs to 14 residues. V gave up 6 bases and J gave up 5 bases; unmatched junction bases: 4. CDR3 bases: TGTGCCAGCAGTAACAGGGGGCTAAATGAAAAACTGTTTTTT. Encoded protein: CASSNRGLNEKLFF.

The chain employs TRBV2 and TRBJ2-7; TRBD2 matches at 10 bases. Germline V gene lookup returns CDR1 SNHLY and CDR2 FYNNEI. V lost 2 bases to trimming and J lost 8 bases; unmatched junction nucleotides: 9. CDR3 length: 15 residues. DNA of the CDR3: TGTGCCAGCAGTGAACAGGGACTAGCGCATAGCCAGCAGTACTTC. Its translation: CASSEQGLAHSQQYF.

The chain employs TRBV23-1 and TRBJ2-1, with TRBD1 matching 7 bases. TRBV23-1 is noted as an ORF with a role that remains uncertain. This CDR3 region has 13 residues. V lost 4 bases to trimming and J lost 7 bases; unmatched junction nucleotides: 4. The CDR3 loop reads CASSRTGVNEQFF. Here the CDR3 DNA reads TGCGCCAGCAGTCGAACAGGGGTAAATGAGCAGTTCTTC.

The chain combines TRBV5-4 with TRBJ2-1; D is unclear. This CDR3 region has 13 residues. Trimming shortened V by 4 bases and J by 7 bases, and 12 bases separated the two germline ends. Germline assignment: CDR1 SGHNT and CDR2 YYREEE (reference sequence). In DNA form, the CDR3 reads TGTGCCAGCAGCCCAATCGGTGGGAATGAGCAGTTCTTC. Translation gives CASSPIGGNEQFF. Based on the CDR3 plus reference TRBV5-4 and TRBJ2-1, the full variable domain is ETGVTQSPTHLIKTRGQQVTLRCSSQSGHNTVSWYQQALGQGPQFIFQYYREEENGRGNFPPRFSGLQFPNYSSELNVNALELDDSALYLCASSPIGGNEQFFGPGTRLTVL.

The CDR3 protein is CSAGPGQGNNEQFF. The CDR3 region has the DNA TGCAGCGCCGGACCGGGACAGGGAAACAATGAGCAGTTCTTC. The chain recombines TRBV29-1 with TRBJ2-1; TRBD1 aligns across 9 bases. This CDR3 contains 14 residues. Germline V CDR1 and CDR2: SQVTM, ANQGSEA. The V and J ends lost 7 bases and 5 bases, in that order; junction bases with no gene match: 9.

This chain uses TRBV7-9 with TRBJ2-7; TRBD2 matches 12 bases. The CDR3 covers 16 residues. Germline CDR1 SEHNR, CDR2 FQNEAQ (reference sequence). Losses at the gene ends were 5 bases for V and 6 bases for J; bases not matched to a gene: 11. The CDR3 DNA sequence: TGTGCCAGCAGCACGGGACTAGCGGGCAGGTCCCCCGAGCAGTACTTC. It codes for CASSTGLAGRSPEQYF.

The chain carries TRBV5-1 and TRBJ2-7, with TRBD2 identical over 13 bases. Germline V gene sequence: CDR1 SGHRS, CDR2 YFSETQ. The CDR3 sequence is 16 residues long. V shed 0 bases, J shed 2 bases, and the junction held 2 bases outside the gene matches. CDR3 sequence (DNA): TGCGCCAGCAGCTTGGCCGGGACTAGCGGGACCTACGAGCAGTACTTC. Its translation is CASSLAGTSGTYEQYF.

V is TRBV18 and J is TRBJ2-5; perhaps TRBD1 as D (6 bases). The germline CDR1 and CDR2 sequences are KGHSH and LQKENI. CDR3 length equals 16 residues. Between the trimmed V and J ends, which lost 3 bases and 2 bases, there was a span of 16 bases. The CDR3 reads CASSPDSRFSQETQYF. DNA of the CDR3: TGTGCCAGCTCACCGGACAGCAGGTTTTCTCAAGAGACCCAGTACTTC.

V gene TRBV18 combines with J gene TRBJ2-7, with 10 bases fitting TRBD1. The CDR3 length is 15 residues. Germline V lookup: CDR1 KGHSH, CDR2 LQKENI. The V and J ends lost 4 bases and 4 bases, in that order; junction bases with no gene match: 7. The CDR3 here is CASSLGQGSSYEQYF. The DNA for the CDR3 is TGTGCCAGCTCACTGGGACAGGGGTCGTCGTACGAGCAGTACTTC.